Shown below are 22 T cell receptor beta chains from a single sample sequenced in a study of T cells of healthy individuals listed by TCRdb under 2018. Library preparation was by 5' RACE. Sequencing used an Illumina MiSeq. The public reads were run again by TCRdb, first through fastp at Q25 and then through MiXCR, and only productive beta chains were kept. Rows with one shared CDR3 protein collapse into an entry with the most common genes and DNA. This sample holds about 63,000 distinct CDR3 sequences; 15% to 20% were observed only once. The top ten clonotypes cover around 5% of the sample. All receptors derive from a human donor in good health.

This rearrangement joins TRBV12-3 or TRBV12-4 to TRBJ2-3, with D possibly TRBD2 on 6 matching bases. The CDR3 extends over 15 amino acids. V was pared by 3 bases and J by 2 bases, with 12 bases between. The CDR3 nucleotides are TGTGCCAGCAGTTTGTTCGGGGGAAACACAGATACGCAGTATTTT. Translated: CASSLFGGNTDTQYF.

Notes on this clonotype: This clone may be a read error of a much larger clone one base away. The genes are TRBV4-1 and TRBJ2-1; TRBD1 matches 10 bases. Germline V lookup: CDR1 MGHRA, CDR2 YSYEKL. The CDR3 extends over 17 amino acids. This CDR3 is CSSSHPGGGQGGNEQFF. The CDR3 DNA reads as TGCTCCAGCAGCCACCCCGGAGGAGGACAGGGGGGGAATGAGCAGTTCTTC.

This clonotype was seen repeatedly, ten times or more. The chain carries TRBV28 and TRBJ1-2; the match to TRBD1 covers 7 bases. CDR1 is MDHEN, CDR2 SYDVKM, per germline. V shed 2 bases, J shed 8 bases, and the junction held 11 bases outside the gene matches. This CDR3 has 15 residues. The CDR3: CASSLGGDRVGGYTF. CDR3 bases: TGTGCCAGCAGTTTAGGAGGTGACAGGGTGGGAGGCTACACCTTC.

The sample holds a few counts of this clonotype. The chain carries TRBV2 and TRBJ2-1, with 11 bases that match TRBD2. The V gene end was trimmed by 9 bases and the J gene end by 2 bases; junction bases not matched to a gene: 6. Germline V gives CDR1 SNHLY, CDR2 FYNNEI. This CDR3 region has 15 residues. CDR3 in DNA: TGTGCCAGGGGTTCGACTAGCGGGGCCTACAATGAGCAGTTCTTC. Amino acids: CARGSTSGAYNEQFF. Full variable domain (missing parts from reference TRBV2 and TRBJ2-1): EPEVTQTPSHQVTQMGQEVILRCVPISNHLYFYWYRQILGQKVEFLVSFYNNEISEKSEIFDDQFSVERPDGSNFTLKIRSTKLEDSAMYFCARGSTSGAYNEQFFGPGTRLTVL.

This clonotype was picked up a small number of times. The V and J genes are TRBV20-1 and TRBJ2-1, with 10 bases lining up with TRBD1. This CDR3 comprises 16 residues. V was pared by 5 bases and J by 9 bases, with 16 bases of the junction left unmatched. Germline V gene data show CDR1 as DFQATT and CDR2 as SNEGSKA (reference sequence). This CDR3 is CSAGGSTGGFMGEQFF. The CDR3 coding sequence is TGCAGTGCTGGGGGTTCGACAGGGGGCTTTATGGGTGAGCAGTTCTTC.

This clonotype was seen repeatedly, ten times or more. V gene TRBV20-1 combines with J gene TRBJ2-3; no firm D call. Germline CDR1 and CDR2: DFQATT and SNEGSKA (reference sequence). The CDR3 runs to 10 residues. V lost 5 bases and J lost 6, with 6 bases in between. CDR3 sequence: CSAPSDTQYF. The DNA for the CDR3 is TGCAGTGCTCCTTCGGATACGCAGTATTTT.

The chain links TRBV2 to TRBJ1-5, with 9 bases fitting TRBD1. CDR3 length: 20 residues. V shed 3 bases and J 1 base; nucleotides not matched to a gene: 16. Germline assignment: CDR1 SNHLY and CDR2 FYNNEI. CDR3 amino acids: CASSDAPGQGIGYSNQPQHF. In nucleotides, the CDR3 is TGTGCCAGCAGTGACGCCCCGGGACAGGGTATCGGTTACAGCAATCAGCCCCAGCATTTT.

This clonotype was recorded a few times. The CDR3 loop is CASSLVRGNEQFF. Written as DNA, the CDR3 is TGTGCCAGCAGCTTAGTCAGAGGGAATGAGCAGTTCTTC. The J gene is TRBJ2-1, the V gene TRBV7-6; a possible D gene is TRBD2 (5 bases). The CDR3 spans 13 residues. V lost 1 base and J 7 bases, leaving 8 bases between the germline ends. The germline CDR1 and CDR2 sequences are SGHVS and FNYEAQ.

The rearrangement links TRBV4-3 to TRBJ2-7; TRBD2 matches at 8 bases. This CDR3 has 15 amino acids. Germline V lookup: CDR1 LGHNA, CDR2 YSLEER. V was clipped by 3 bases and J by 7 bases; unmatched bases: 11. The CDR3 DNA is TGCGCCAGCAGCCAGGTCTTACGGGAGGGGAGGGAGCAGTACTTC. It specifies CASSQVLREGREQYF.

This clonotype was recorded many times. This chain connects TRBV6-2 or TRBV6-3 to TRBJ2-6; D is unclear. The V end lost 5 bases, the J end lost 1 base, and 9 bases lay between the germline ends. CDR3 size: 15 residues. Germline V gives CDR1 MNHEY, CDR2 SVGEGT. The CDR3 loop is CASSPPTSGANVLTF. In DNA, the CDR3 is TGTGCCAGCAGTCCCCCGACATCTGGGGCCAACGTCCTGACTTTC.

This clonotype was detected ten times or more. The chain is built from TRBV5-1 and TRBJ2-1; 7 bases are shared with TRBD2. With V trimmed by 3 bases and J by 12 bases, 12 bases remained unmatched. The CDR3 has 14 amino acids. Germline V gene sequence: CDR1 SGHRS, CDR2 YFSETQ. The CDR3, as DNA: TGCGCCAGCAGCTCGGAGGGACTAACATTGGGGCAGTTCTTC. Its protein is CASSSEGLTLGQFF.

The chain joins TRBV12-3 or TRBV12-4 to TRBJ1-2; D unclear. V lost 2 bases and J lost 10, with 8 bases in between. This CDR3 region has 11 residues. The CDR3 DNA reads TGTGCCAGCAGTTTACACACCGACTACACCTTC. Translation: CASSLHTDYTF.

The CDR3 protein is CASSFGPGSSYEQYF. The CDR3 nucleotides are TGTGCCAGCAGTTTCGGACCCGGATCGTCCTACGAGCAGTACTTC. The rearrangement joins TRBV12-3 or TRBV12-4 to TRBJ2-7; D remains unclear. The V end lost 3 bases, the J end lost 1 base, and 13 bases lay between the germline ends. CDR3 length equals 15 residues.

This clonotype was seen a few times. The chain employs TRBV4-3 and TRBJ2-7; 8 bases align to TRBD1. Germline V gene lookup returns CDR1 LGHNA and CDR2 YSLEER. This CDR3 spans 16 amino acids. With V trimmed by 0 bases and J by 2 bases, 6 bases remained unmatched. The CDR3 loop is CASSQDQGQGTYEQYF. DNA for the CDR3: TGCGCCAGCAGCCAAGATCAAGGACAGGGCACCTACGAGCAGTACTTC.

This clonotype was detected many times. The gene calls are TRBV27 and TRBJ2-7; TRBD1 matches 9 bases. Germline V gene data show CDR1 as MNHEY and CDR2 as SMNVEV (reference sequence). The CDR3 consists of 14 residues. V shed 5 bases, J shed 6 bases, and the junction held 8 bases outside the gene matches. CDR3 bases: TGTGCCAGCAGTCCCGGGACAGGGTCGGGCGAGCAGTACTTC. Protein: CASSPGTGSGEQYF.

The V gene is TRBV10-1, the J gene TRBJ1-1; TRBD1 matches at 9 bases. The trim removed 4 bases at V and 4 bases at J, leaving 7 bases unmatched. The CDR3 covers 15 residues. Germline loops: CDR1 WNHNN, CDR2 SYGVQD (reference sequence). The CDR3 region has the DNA TGCGCCAGCAGTGCAACTTGGACAGGGGTCACTGAAGCTTTCTTT. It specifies CASSATWTGVTEAFF.

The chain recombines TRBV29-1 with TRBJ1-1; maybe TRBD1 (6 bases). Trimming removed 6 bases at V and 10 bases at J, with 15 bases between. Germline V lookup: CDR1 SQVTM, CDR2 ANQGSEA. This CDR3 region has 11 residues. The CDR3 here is CSVQREGGAFF. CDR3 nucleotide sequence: TGCAGCGTCCAGAGGGAGGGGGGAGCTTTCTTT.

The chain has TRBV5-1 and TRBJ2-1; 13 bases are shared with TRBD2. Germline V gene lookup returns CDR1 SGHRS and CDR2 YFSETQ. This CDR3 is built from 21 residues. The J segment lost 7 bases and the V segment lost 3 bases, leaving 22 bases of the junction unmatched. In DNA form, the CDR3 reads TGCGCCAGCAGCTCCCCTAGACTAGCGGGAGGACGTCTAACTGTACCGAATGAGCAGTTCTTC. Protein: CASSSPRLAGGRLTVPNEQFF.

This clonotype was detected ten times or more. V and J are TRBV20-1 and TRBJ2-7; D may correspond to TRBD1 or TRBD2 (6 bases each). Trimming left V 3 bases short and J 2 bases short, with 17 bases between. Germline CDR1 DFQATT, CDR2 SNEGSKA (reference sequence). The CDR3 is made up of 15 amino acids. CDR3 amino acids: CSARITEGGTYEQYF. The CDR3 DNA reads TGCAGTGCTAGGATAACTGAGGGGGGCACCTACGAGCAGTACTTC.

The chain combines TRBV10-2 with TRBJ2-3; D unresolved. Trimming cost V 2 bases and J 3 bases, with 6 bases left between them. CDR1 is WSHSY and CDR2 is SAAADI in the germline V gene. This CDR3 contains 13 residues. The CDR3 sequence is CASSEPLTDTQYF. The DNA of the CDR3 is TGCGCCAGCAGTGAGCCTCTGACAGATACGCAGTATTTT.

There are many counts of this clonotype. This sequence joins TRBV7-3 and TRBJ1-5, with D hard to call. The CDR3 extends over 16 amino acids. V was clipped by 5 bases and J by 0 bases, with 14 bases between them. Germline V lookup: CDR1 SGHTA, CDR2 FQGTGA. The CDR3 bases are TGTGCCAGCAGCCCGGACCCTTACTTTAGCAATCAGCCCCAGCATTTT. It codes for CASSPDPYFSNQPQHF.

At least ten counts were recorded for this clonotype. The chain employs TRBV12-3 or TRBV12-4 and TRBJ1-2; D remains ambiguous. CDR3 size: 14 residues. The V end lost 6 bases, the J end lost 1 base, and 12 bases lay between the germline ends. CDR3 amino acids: CASSLGSFNYGYTF. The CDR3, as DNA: TGTGCCAGCAGCCTCGGGAGTTTTAACTATGGCTACACCTTC.